This TCR beta chain was profiled in a study of CD8 T cells in ankylosing spondylitis. Study conclusions and caveats: Seemingly characteristic of ankylosing spondylitis blood was a TCR beta motif consisting of 7 or 8 highly homologous variants.

This clonotype was counted many times. Antigen unknown. V gave up 0 bases and J gave up 2 bases, with 15 bases separating them. Germline CDR1 is SEHNR and CDR2 is FQNEAQ (reference sequence). The CDR3 loop spans 17 amino acids. Generation of TCR beta libraries employed quantitative 5'-RACE incorporating molecular barcodes. MiXCR, applied by TCRdb to the 5' RACE reads, yields one record per CDR3 protein. The table has around 130,000 distinct CDR3 sequences, approximately 6.8% seen once. The sequence came from a male donor with ankylosing spondylitis or in good health (not recorded which). The sample taken for sequencing was blood, either unsorted or a sorted T cell fraction (not recorded which). The chain recombines TRBV7-9 with TRBJ2-3; no reliable D call. The CDR3 sequence is CASSLAMTGGTTDTQYF. The CDR3 DNA sequence: TGTGCCAGCAGCTTAGCGATGACGGGCGGAACCACAGATACGCAGTATTTT. Drawing the rest from reference TRBV7-9 and TRBJ2-3, the complete variable domain is DTGVSQNPRHKITKRGQNVTFRCDPISEHNRLYWYRQTLGQGPEFLTYFQNEAQLEKSRLLSDRFSAERPKGSFSTLEIQRTEQGDSAMYLCASSLAMTGGTTDTQYFGPGTRLTVL.